This T cell receptor (beta chain) is from a study of OX40 agonist ivuxolimab in advanced cancers. The overall study: The group had a mean age of 60 years, ranged from about 20 to 85, and was 80% to 85% male.

Clones were read by immunoSEQ multiplex PCR, and TCRdb kept only the in-frame ones, dropping some. Of about 79,000 clones in the sample, approximately 86% were seen once. Per the germline V gene, CDR1 is MNHEY and CDR2 is SVGAGI. The CDR3 has 13 amino acids. The germline V and J ends were trimmed by 3 bases and 4 bases, with 10 bases remaining between them. The chain carries TRBV6-5 and TRBJ2-7; no reliable D call. The specimen was CD4+ or CD8+ T cells sorted from blood, collected in a trial of the OX40 agonist ivuxolimab. The sequence derives from an adult with an advanced solid tumor such as melanoma, head and neck, liver or kidney cancer. The CDR3 sequence: CASSYKRSYEQYF. Here the CDR3 DNA reads TGTGCCAGCAGTTATAAACGGAGTTACGAGCAGTACTTC.